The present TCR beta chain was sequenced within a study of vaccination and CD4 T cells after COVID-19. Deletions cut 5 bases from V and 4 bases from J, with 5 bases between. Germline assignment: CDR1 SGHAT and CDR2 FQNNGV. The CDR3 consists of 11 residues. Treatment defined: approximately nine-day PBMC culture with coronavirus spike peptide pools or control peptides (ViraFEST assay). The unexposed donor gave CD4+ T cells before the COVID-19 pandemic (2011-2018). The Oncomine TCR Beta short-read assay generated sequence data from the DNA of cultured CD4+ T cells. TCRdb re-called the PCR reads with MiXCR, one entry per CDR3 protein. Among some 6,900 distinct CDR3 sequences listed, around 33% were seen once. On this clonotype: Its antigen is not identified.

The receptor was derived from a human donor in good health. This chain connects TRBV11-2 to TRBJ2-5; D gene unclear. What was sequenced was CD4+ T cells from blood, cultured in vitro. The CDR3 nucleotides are TGTGCCAGCAGCCAATTAGAGACCCAGTACTTC. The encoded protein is CASSQLETQYF.